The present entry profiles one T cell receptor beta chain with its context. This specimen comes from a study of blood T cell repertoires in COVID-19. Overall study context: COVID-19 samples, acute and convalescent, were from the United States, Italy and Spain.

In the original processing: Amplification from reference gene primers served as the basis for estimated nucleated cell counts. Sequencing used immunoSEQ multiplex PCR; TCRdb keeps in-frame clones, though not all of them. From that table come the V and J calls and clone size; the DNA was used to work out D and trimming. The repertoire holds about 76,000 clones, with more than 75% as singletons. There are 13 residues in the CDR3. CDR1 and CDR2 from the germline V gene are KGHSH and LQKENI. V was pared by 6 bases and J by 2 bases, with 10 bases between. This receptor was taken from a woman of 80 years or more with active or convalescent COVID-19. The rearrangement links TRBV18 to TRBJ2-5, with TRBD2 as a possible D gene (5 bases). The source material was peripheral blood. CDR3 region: CASSGLAQETQYF. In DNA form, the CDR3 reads TGTGCCAGCTCCGGTCTAGCACAAGAGACCCAGTACTTC.